This T cell receptor beta chain was sequenced during a study of identical twins listed by TCRdb under 2016. Some background on the complete study: To test whether fetal clonotypes persist, this study deep-sequenced TCR alpha and beta repertoires from monozygotic twins, from unrelated adults of various ages, and from cord blood. To rule out contamination, replicate twin experiments were performed at different times with different library preparation protocols.

Every donor in the study was a healthy Caucasian. Three pairs of female monozygotic twins, all aged roughly 18 to 29 years, were included in the twin cohort. Peripheral blood mononuclear cells were the source from which RNA for the TCR libraries was isolated. Overall study outcomes, separate from this receptor: Conclusions relied on cross-sectional statistical analysis, since the same donors could not be followed over many years. Compared with coincidental sharing between unrelated individuals, an excess of low generation-probability sequences was observed among out-of-frame TCR alpha sequences shared between twins. In monozygotic twins, out-of-frame TCR alpha sharing was systematically underestimated by recombination models, although the models agreed with sharing between unrelated individuals. Abundant cord blood beta clonotypes had fewer insertions, young adult naive repertoires showed a similar but weaker trend, and memory repertoires showed no such trend. Zero-insertion analyses could be partly confounded by invariant T cells such as MAIT and iNKT, though diverse VJ usage argued against such confounding for most clonotypes. A weaker excess of twin sharing was found in beta out-of-frame sequences because the signal-to-noise ratio was lowered by fewer shared sequences.

About this clonotype: Its specific antigen is unknown. Within one base of it there is no much larger clone, and no base qualities were kept.

The library was obtained by 5' RACE. Sequencing used an Illumina HiSeq 2000. A universal primer binding site was introduced by template switching, and a unique molecular identifier was present in the final cDNA, enabling accurate counting of TCR cDNA molecules. Specific primers in the conserved constant-segment region were used to synthesize first-strand cDNA for the TCR alpha and beta chains. To control for contamination, every cDNA library was double barcoded, receiving both a SMART-Mk sample barcode and Illumina barcodes. TruSeq adapter sequences, together with Illumina sample barcodes, were added in two successive PCR steps. The Illumina HiSeq platform was used with custom primers to sequence TCR alpha and beta cDNA libraries. Concerning the study's data processing: Unique molecular identifiers were extracted from raw reads with MiGEC, and CDR3 positions were determined with MiXCR. For each individual, recombination models were inferred using an EM algorithm with the repgenHMM and IGoR tools. The analysis of shared clonotypes was done with the tcR package in R, with sharing normalized by the product of cloneset sizes. To study raw recombination free of thymic and clonal selection effects, out-of-frame nonproductive sequences were analyzed. TCRdb reran the public reads through fastp at Q25 and MiXCR, keeping productive beta chains. Entries are consolidated by CDR3 protein sequence, retaining the most common genes and DNA. The V and J calls come from TCRdb's annotation, not from the publication. This sample holds hundreds of thousands of distinct CDR3 sequences; more than 9% were observed only once. Around 1.5% of the sample rests with the top ten.

The CDR3 holds 13 amino acids from the cysteine to the phenylalanine. The read is trimmed to its CDR3 DNA, 39 bases read in frame from base 1. Per the germline V gene, SNHLY is the CDR1 and FYNNEI is the CDR2. Between the V and J ends, shortened by 7 bases and 6 bases respectively, the junction contains 14 bases. These data are also associated with another study on yellow fever vaccine responses in identical twins. Per that second paper: According to the authors, the vaccine-induced T cell response in identical twins seemed to be partly convergent and partly specific to each individual. In identical twins, the study followed T cell clones that responded to the vaccine with precision.

This TCR was recovered from a woman aged 18-29 years in good health. The chain is assembled from TRBV2 and TRBJ2-3, with a tentative D call of TRBD1 or TRBD2, each matching 5 bases. Input material: PBMCs. At the DNA level, the sequence is TGTGCCAGCATGATGGGACCACCGGATACGCAGTATTTT. This translates into CASMMGPPDTQYF.